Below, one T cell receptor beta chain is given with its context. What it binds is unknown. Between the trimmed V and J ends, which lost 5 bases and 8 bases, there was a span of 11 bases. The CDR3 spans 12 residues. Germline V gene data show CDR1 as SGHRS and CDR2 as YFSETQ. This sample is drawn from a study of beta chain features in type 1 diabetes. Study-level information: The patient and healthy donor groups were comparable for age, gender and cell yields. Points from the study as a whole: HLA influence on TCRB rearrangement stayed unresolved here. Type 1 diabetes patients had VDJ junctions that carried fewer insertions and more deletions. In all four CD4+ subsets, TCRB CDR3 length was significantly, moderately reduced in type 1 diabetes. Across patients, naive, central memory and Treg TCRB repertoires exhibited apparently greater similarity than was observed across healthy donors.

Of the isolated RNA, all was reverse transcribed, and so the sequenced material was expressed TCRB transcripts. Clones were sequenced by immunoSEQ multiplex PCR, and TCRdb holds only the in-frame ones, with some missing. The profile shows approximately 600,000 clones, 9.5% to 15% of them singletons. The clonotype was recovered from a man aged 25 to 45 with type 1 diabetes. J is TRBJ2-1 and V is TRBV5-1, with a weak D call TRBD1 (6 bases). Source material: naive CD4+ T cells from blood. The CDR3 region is CASRDEGDEQFF. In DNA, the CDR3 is TGCGCCAGCAGAGATGAGGGGGATGAGCAGTTCTTC.